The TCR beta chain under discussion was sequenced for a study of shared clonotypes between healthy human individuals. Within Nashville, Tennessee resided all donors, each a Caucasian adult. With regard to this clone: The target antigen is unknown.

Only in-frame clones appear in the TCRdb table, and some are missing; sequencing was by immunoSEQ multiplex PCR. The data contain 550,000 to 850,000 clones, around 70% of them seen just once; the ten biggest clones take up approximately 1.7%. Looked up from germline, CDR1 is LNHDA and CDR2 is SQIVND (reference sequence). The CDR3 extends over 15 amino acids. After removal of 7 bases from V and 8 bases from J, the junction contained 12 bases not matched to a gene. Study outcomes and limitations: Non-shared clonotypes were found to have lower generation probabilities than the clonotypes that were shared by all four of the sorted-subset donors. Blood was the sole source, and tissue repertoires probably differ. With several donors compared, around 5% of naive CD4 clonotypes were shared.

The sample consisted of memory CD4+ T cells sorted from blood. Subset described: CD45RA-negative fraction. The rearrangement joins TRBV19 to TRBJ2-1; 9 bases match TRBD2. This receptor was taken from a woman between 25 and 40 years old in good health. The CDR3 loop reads CASTRGAGGHHEQFF. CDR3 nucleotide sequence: TGTGCCAGTACCCGAGGCGCGGGAGGGCATCATGAGCAGTTCTTC.